The 21 T cell receptor beta chains below all came from one sample that was sequenced in a study of cytomegalovirus exposure and HLA in healthy donors. This table comes from immunoSEQ multiplex PCR, and its TCRdb copy is limited to in-frame clones, with some not included. The sample includes about 280,000 clones, 80% to 90% of them seen just once. The sample comprised PBMCs. Receptors originate from a woman aged 18-35 years in good health and CMV-seronegative.

The chain employs TRBV7-3 and TRBJ2-5; a weak D match, TRBD2 (6 bases). Germline lookup yields CDR1 SGHTA and CDR2 FQGTGA. The CDR3 contains 15 residues. V gave up 2 bases and J gave up 1 base, with 11 bases separating them. CDR3 sequence: CASSLPGGAQETQYF. The CDR3 nucleotides read TGTGCCAGCAGCTTACCCGGCGGGGCCCAAGAGACCCAGTACTTC.

In its sample, this clone was seen a few times. The chain employs TRBV27 and TRBJ2-2, with a weak D call TRBD1 (5 bases). V lost 5 bases, J lost 4 bases, and 23 bases lay in between. This CDR3 spans 18 amino acids. CDR1 is MNHEY and CDR2 is SMNVEV in the germline V gene (reference sequence). The CDR3 spells CASSHAFEQGGGTGELFF. The CDR3 nucleotides read TGTGCCAGCAGTCACGCTTTCGAGCAGGGCGGTGGCACCGGGGAGCTGTTTTTT.

The rearrangement links TRBV25-1 to TRBJ2-2; D might be TRBD2 (5 bases). V was clipped by 3 bases and J by 6 bases, with 20 bases between them. The germline gives CDR1 MGHDK, CDR2 SYGVNS. This CDR3 has 17 residues. DNA for the CDR3: TGTGCCAGCAGTGAGGCTAAGGCGGGCCCTAGTCCCGGGGAGCTGTTTTTT. Residues: CASSEAKAGPSPGELFF.

The chain recombines TRBV5-6 with TRBJ1-5; no definite D call. V gave up 1 base and J gave up 5 bases, with 7 bases separating them. CDR1 is SGHDT and CDR2 is YYEEEE in the germline V gene. The CDR3 is made up of 13 amino acids. CDR3: CASSLTPDQPQHF. The CDR3 bases are TGTGCCAGCAGCTTGACCCCGGATCAGCCCCAGCATTTT.

The genes are TRBV5-1 and TRBJ2-7, with TRBD2 identical over 13 bases. Germline values: CDR1 SGHRS, CDR2 YFSETQ. This CDR3 has 16 amino acids. J was trimmed by 4 bases and V by 4 bases; bases with no gene match: 8. CDR3 bases: TGCGCCAGCAGCGCCACTGGGACTAGCGGGAAGTACGAGCAGTACTTC. Protein sequence: CASSATGTSGKYEQYF.

V gene TRBV19 combines with J gene TRBJ2-7; 10 bases are shared with TRBD2. CDR1 and CDR2 from the germline V gene are LNHDA and SQIVND (reference sequence). V shed 3 bases and J 1 base; nucleotides not matched to a gene: 12. The CDR3 contains 18 residues. The CDR3 reads CASSMGGTSVHPSYEQYF. CDR3 coding DNA: TGTGCCAGTAGTATGGGGGGGACTAGCGTACACCCTTCCTACGAGCAGTACTTC.

The chain combines TRBV5-1 with TRBJ1-2; no firm D call. Per the germline V gene, CDR1 is SGHRS and CDR2 is YFSETQ. V was pared by 7 bases and J by 2 bases, with 27 bases between. The CDR3 extends over 18 amino acids. The CDR3 nucleotides read TGCGCCAGCCGCGCGGGTGCATTGGCCCAAACCCCGAACTATGGCTACACCTTC. Encoded protein: CASRAGALAQTPNYGYTF.

This sequence joins TRBV6-5 and TRBJ1-2; 8 nucleotides match TRBD1. The CDR3 covers 15 residues. Germline CDR1 and CDR2: MNHEY and SVGAGI. J was trimmed by 7 bases and V by 5 bases; bases with no gene match: 12. Written as DNA, the CDR3 is TGTGCCAGCAGTCTGAGGACAGGGAGGGTGGGTGGCTACACCTTC. This codes for CASSLRTGRVGGYTF.

The gene calls are TRBV7-8 and TRBJ2-7, with a weak D call TRBD1 (6 bases). CDR1 SGHVS and CDR2 FQNEAQ come from the germline V gene. Trimming removed 7 bases at V and 0 bases at J, with 13 bases between. The CDR3 contains 14 residues. The DNA for the CDR3 is TGTGCCAGCACCTCGGACAGCCGCTCCTACGAGCAGTACTTC. Translating gives CASTSDSRSYEQYF.

The sample holds one count of this clone. This chain uses TRBV19 with TRBJ2-6; 9 bases match TRBD1. The length of the CDR3 is 16 residues. Trimming removed 4 bases from V and 1 base from J; junction bases left unmatched: 2. The germline gives CDR1 LNHDA, CDR2 SQIVND (reference sequence). The CDR3 here is CASSNRGRSGANVLTF. The CDR3 coding sequence is TGTGCCAGTAGTAACAGGGGGCGGTCTGGGGCCAACGTCCTGACTTTC.

The chain joins TRBV2 to TRBJ1-4; D gene ambiguous. Germline CDR1 is SNHLY and CDR2 is FYNNEI. The CDR3 sequence is 11 residues long. V was shortened by 6 bases and J by 8 bases, with 7 bases between the two germline ends. The CDR3 DNA sequence: TGTGCCAGCAGCCCAGTGGAAAAACTGTTTTTT. Residues: CASSPVEKLFF. The whole variable domain, filled in from reference TRBV2 and TRBJ1-4, reads EPEVTQTPSHQVTQMGQEVILRCVPISNHLYFYWYRQILGQKVEFLVSFYNNEISEKSEIFDDQFSVERPDGSNFTLKIRSTKLEDSAMYFCASSPVEKLFFGSGTQLSVL.

This chain's CDR3 is CASRDLAGGPSMYNEQFF. In nucleotides, the CDR3 is TGTGCAAGTCGTGACCTAGCGGGGGGGCCATCGATGTACAATGAGCAGTTCTTC. The chain combines TRBV12-2 with TRBJ2-1; the table's TRBD2 call for D was not verified on the DNA. TRBV12-2 is a recognized pseudogene. The CDR3 is 18 residues long.

The gene calls are TRBV25-1 and TRBJ2-1; 8 nucleotides align to TRBD1. The CDR3 is made up of 15 amino acids. J gave up 4 bases and V 6 bases, and 8 bases lay outside the gene matches. The germline V gene has CDR1 MGHDK and CDR2 SYGVNS. The CDR3 nucleotides are TGTGCCAGCAGCGGGACAGGACCCCTTTACAATGAGCAGTTCTTC. This encodes CASSGTGPLYNEQFF.

This chain connects TRBV25-1 to TRBJ1-2; weak D call: TRBD1 (5 bases). The V end was cut by 4 bases, the J end by 1 base, with 10 bases between. Germline CDR1 and CDR2: MGHDK and SYGVNS. CDR3 length: 14 residues. In DNA, the CDR3 is TGTGCCAGCAGTGTCAGGGTACATAACTATGGCTACACCTTC. It specifies CASSVRVHNYGYTF.

The rearrangement links TRBV4-1 to TRBJ2-5; possible D gene TRBD2, 5 bases. CDR3 length equals 12 residues. Germline-derived CDR1 and CDR2 are MGHRA and YSYEKL. V was shortened by 1 base and J by 8 bases, with 8 bases between the two germline ends. CDR3 nucleotides: TGCGCCAGCAGCCAAGTCGGGAACACCCAGTACTTC. It translates to CASSQVGNTQYF.

The CDR3: CATLGTSGGGEQFF. DNA of the CDR3: TGTGCCACTCTGGGGACTAGCGGGGGGGGTGAGCAGTTCTTC. The chain combines TRBV19 with TRBJ2-1; 16 bases are shared with TRBD2. The CDR3 is made up of 14 amino acids. Per the germline V gene, CDR1 is LNHDA and CDR2 is SQIVND (reference sequence). The V gene end was trimmed by 10 bases and the J gene end by 9 bases; junction bases not matched to a gene: 6.

This chain links TRBV11-1 with TRBJ2-1; D may be TRBD1 (5 bases). Germline lookup yields CDR1 SGHAT and CDR2 FQDESV (reference sequence). The CDR3 spans 16 residues. V was cut by 1 base and J by 1 base, with 11 bases left in between. The CDR3: CASSLVQDTSYNEQFF. The CDR3 bases are TGTGCCAGCAGCTTAGTCCAGGACACTTCCTACAATGAGCAGTTCTTC.

The CDR3 coding sequence is TGTGCCAGCAGCTGGTCACCGGGACTAGCGGGAGGACCTAATGAGCAGTTCTTC. Encoded protein: CASSWSPGLAGGPNEQFF. V gene TRBV11-3 combines with J gene TRBJ2-1; 15 nucleotides match TRBD2. The CDR3 is 18 amino acids. The ends lost 4 bases at V and 7 bases at J; junction bases unmatched: 11. Germline CDR1 is SGHNT and CDR2 is YENEEA.

The genes are TRBV4-2 and TRBJ1-2; D uncertain. The V gene's germline CDR1 is LGHNA and CDR2 YNFKEQ. Trimming cost V 0 bases and J 2 bases, with 10 bases left between them. The CDR3 sequence is 15 residues long. The CDR3 is CASSQEGGWNYGYTF. CDR3 DNA: TGTGCCAGCAGCCAAGAGGGAGGTTGGAACTATGGCTACACCTTC.

The CDR3 DNA reads TGTGCCTGGAGGGGGCAGGGCTGGAACTATGGCTACACCTTC. Encoded protein: CAWRGQGWNYGYTF. The chain uses TRBV30 and TRBJ1-2; D perhaps matches TRBD1 (5 bases). The CDR3 length is 14 residues. Trimming took 3 bases from V and 2 from J, leaving 13 bases between them. The V gene's germline CDR1 is GTSNPN and CDR2 SVGIG (reference sequence).

The chain recombines TRBV6-4 with TRBJ2-3; a weak D match, TRBD2 (5 bases). Looked up from germline, CDR1 is MRHNA and CDR2 is SNTAGT. V was shortened by 3 bases and J by 2 bases, with 9 bases between the two germline ends. This CDR3 has 14 residues. The chain's CDR3 is CASSEPGLTDTQYF. CDR3 bases: TGTGCCAGCAGTGAACCAGGACTCACAGATACGCAGTATTTT.